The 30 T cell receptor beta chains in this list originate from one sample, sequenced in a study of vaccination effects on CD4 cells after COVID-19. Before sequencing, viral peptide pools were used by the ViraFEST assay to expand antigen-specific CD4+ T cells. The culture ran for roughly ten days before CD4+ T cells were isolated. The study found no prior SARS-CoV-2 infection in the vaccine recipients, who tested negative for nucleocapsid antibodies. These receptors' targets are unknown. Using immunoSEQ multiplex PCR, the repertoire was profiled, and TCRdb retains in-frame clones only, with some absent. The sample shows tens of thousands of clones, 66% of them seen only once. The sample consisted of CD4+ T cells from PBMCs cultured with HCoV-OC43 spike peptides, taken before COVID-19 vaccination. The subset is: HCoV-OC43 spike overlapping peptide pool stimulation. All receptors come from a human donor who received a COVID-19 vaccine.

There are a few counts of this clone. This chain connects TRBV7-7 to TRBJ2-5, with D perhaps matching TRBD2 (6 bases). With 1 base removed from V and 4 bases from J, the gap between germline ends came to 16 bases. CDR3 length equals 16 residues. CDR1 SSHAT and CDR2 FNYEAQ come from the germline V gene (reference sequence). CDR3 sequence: CASSLGRLVLGETQYF. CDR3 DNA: TGTGCCAGCAGCTTAGGAAGACTAGTGTTGGGAGAGACCCAGTACTTC. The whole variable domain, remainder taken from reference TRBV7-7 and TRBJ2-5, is GAGVSQSPRYKVTKRGQDVTLRCDPISSHATLYWYQQALGQGPEFLTYFNYEAQPDKSGLPSDRFSAERPEGSISTLTIQRTEQRDSAMYRCASSLGRLVLGETQYFGPGTRLLVL.

The CDR3 bases are TGTGCCAGCAGCCAAGGTATAGGGGTCAAATACCGCTCCTATAATTCACCCCTCCACTTT. Protein sequence: CASSQGIGVKYRSYNSPLHF. V usage is TRBV14 and J usage is TRBJ1-6, with a weak D call TRBD1 (5 bases). The CDR3 has 20 amino acids. Germline loops: CDR1 SGHDN, CDR2 FVKESK. Trimming shortened V by 1 base and J by 0 bases, and 19 bases separated the two germline ends.

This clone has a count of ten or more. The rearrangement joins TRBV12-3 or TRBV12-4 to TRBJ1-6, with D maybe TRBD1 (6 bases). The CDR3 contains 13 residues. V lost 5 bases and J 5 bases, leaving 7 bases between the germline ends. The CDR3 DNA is TGTGCCAGCAGTACAGGGCATAATTCACCCCTCCACTTT. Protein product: CASSTGHNSPLHF.

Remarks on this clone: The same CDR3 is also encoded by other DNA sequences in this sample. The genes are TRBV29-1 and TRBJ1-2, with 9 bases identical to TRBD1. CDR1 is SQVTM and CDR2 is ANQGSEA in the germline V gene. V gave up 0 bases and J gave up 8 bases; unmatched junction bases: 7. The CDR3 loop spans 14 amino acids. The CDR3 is CSVEDPYRGQGYTF. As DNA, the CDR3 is TGCAGCGTTGAAGATCCTTACAGGGGGCAAGGCTACACCTTC.

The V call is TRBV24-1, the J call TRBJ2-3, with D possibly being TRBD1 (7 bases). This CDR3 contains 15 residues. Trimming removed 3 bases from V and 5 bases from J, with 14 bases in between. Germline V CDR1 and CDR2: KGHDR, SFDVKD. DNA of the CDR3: TGTGCCACCAGTGATCGAAGACAGGGAGGAGATACGCAGTATTTT. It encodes CATSDRRQGGDTQYF.

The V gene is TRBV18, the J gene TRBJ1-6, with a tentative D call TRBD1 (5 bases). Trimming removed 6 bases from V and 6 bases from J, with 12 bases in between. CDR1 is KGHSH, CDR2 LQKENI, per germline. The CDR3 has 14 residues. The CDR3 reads CASSLTGSNSPLHF. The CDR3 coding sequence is TGTGCCAGCTCTCTCACAGGATCTAATTCACCCCTCCACTTT.

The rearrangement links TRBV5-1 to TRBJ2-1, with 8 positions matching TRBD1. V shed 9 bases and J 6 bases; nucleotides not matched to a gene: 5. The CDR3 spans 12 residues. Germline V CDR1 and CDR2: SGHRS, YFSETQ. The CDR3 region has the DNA TGCGCCACCGGACAGGGCGGCAATGAGCAGTTCTTC. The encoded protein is CATGQGGNEQFF. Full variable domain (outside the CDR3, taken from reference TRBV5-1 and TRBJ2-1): KAGVTQTPRYLIKTRGQQVTLSCSPISGHRSVSWYQQTPGQGLQFLFEYFSETQRNKGNFPGRFSGRQFSNSRSEMNVSTLELGDSALYLCATGQGGNEQFFGPGTRLTVL.

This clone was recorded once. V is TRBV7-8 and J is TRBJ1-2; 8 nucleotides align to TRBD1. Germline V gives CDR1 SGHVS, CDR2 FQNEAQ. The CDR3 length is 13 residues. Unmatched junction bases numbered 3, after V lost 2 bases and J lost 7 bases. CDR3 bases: TGTGCCAGCAGCTTACAGGGGGCGGTTGGCTACACCTTC. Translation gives CASSLQGAVGYTF.

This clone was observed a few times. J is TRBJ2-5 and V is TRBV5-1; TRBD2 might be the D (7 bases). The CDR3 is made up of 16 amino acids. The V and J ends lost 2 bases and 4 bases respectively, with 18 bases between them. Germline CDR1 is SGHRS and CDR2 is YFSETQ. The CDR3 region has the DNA TGCGCCAGCAGCTTCACGGGCGGGGGACACCCAGAGACCCAGTACTTC. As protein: CASSFTGGGHPETQYF.

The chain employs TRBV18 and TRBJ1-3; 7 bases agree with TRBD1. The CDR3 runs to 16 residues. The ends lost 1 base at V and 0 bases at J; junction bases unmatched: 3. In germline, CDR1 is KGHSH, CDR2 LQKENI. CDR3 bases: TGTGCCAGCTCACCACGGACAGGCCTCTCTGGAAACACCATATATTTT. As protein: CASSPRTGLSGNTIYF.

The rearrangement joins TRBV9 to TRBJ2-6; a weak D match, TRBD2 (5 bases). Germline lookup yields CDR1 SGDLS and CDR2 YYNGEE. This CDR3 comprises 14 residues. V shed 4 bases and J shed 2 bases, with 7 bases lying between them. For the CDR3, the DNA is TGTGCCAGCAGCCCGAGGGCTGGGGCCAACGTCCTGACTTTC. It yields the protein CASSPRAGANVLTF.

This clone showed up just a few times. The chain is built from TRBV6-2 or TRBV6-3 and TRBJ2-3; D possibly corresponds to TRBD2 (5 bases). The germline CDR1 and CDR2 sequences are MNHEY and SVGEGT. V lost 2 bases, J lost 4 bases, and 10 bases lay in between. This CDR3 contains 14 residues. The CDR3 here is CASSYLVSADTQYF. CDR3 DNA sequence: TGTGCCAGCAGTTACCTGGTTAGCGCAGATACGCAGTATTTT.

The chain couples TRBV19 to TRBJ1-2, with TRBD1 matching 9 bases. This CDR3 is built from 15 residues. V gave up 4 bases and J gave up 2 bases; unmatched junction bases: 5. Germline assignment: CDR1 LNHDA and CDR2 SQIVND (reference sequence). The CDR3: CASSRTGEGNYGYTF. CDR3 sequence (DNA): TGTGCCAGTAGTAGGACAGGGGAAGGGAACTATGGCTACACCTTC.

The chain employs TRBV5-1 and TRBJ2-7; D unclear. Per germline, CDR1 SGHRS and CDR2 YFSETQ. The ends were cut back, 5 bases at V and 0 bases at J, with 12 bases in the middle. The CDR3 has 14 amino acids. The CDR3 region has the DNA TGCGCCAGCAGGCCCGAGTTGAGCTCCTACGAGCAGTACTTC. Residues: CASRPELSSYEQYF.

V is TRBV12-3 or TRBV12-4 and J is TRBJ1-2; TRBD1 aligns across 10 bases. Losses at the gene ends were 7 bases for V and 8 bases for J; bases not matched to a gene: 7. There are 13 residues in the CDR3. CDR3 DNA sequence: TGTGCCAGCATCGGGACAGGGGTATGGGGCTACACCTTC. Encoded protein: CASIGTGVWGYTF.

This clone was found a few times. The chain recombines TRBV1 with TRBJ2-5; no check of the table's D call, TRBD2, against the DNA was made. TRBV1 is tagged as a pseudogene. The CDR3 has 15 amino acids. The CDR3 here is CTSSQSSGRGLTQYF. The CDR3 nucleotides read TGCACCAGCAGCCAATCTAGCGGGAGGGGCCTCACCCAGTACTTC.

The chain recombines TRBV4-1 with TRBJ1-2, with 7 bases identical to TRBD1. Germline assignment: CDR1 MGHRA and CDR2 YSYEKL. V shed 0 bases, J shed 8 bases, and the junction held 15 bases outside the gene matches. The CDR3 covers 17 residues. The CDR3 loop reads CASSQDRGPSMLSGYTF. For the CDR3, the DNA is TGCGCCAGCAGCCAAGATAGGGGGCCTTCAATGTTGTCGGGCTACACCTTC.

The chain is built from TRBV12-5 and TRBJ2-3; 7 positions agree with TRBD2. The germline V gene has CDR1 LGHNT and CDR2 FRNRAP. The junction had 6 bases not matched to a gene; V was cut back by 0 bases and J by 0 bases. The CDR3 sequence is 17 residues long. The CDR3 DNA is TGTGCTAGTGGTTTGGTACTTCTAGCGGTTAGCACAGATACGCAGTATTTT. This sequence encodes CASGLVLLAVSTDTQYF. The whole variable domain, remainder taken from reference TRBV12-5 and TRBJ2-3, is DARVTQTPRHKVTEMGQEVTMRCQPILGHNTVFWYRQTMMQGLELLAYFRNRAPLDDSGMPKDRFSAEMPDATLATLKIQPSEPRDSAVYFCASGLVLLAVSTDTQYFGPGTRLTVL.

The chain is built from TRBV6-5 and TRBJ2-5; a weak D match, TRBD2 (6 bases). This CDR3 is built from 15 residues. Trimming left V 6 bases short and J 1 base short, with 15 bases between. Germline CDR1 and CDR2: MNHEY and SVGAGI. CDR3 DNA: TGTGCCAGCAGCTCAAACCGGGACTTCCAAGAGACCCAGTACTTC. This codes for CASSSNRDFQETQYF.

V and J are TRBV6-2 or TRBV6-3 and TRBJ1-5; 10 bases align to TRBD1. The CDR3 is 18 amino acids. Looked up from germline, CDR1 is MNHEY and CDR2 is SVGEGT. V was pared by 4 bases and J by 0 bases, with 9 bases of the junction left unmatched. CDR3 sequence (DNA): TGTGCCAGCAGTTCCCGGGACAGGGGTTTTCGTAGCAATCAGCCCCAGCATTTT. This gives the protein CASSSRDRGFRSNQPQHF.

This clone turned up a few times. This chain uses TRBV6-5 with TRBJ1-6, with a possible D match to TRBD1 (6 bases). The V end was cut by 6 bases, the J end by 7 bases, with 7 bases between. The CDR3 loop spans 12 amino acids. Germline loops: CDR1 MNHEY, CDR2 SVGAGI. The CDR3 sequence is CASRTGNSPLHF. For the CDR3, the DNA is TGTGCCAGCAGAACAGGGAATTCACCCCTCCACTTT.

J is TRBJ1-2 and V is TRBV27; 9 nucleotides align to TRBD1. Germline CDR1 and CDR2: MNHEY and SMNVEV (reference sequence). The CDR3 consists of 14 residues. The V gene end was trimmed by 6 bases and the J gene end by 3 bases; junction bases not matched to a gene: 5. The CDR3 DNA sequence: TGTGCCAGCAGGGCGACAGGGGGAGACTATGGCTACACCTTC. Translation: CASRATGGDYGYTF.

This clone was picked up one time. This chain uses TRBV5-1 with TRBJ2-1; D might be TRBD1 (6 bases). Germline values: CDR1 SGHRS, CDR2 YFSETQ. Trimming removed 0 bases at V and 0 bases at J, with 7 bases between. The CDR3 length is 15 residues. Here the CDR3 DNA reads TGCGCCAGCAGCTTGGGACAGGCCTCCTACAATGAGCAGTTCTTC. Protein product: CASSLGQASYNEQFF.

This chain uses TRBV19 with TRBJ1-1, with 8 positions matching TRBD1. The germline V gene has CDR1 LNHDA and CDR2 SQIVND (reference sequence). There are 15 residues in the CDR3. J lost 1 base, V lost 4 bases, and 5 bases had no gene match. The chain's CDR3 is CASSRQGNRNTEAFF. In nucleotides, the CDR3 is TGTGCCAGTAGTAGACAGGGGAATAGGAACACTGAAGCTTTCTTT.

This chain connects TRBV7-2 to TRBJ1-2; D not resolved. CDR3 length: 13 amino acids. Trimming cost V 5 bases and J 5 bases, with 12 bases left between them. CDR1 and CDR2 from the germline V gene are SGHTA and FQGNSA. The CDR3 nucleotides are TGTGCCAGCAGCATTGACCGGCAATATGGCTACACCTTC. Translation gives CASSIDRQYGYTF.

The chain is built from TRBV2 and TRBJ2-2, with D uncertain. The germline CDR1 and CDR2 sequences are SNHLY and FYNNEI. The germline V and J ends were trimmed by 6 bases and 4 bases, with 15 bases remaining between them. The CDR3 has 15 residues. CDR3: CASRVDGLGTGELFF. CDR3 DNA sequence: TGTGCCAGCAGGGTGGACGGGCTGGGCACCGGGGAGCTGTTTTTT. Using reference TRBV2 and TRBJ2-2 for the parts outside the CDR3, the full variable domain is EPEVTQTPSHQVTQMGQEVILRCVPISNHLYFYWYRQILGQKVEFLVSFYNNEISEKSEIFDDQFSVERPDGSNFTLKIRSTKLEDSAMYFCASRVDGLGTGELFFGEGSRLTVL.

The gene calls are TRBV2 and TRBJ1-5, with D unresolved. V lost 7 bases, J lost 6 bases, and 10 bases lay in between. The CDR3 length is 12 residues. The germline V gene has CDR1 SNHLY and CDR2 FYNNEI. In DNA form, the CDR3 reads TGTGCCAGCACTGTGGGTCTTCAGCCCCAGCATTTT. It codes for CASTVGLQPQHF.

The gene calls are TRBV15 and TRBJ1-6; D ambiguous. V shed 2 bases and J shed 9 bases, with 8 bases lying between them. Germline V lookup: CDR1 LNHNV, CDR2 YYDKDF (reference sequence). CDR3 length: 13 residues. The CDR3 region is CATSRQESSPLHF. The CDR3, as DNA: TGTGCCACCAGCAGACAAGAGAGTTCACCCCTCCACTTT.

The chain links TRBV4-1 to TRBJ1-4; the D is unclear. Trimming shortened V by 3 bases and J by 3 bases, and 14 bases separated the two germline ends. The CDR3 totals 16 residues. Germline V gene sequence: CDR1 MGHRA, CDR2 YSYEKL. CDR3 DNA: TGCGCCAGCAGCCAGGACCTGCTGGGTCCTAATGAAAAACTGTTTTTT. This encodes CASSQDLLGPNEKLFF.

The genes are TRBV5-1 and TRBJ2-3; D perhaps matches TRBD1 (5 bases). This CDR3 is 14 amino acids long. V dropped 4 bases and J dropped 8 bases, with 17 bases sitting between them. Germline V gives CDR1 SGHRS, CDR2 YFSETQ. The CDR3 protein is CASSPAETARTQYF. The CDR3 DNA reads TGCGCCAGCAGCCCGGCGGAGACAGCTCGTACGCAGTATTTT.